The 17 T cell receptor beta chains in this list originate from one sample, sequenced in a study of T cell responses to AZD1222 COVID-19 vaccine. Produced via immunoSEQ multiplex PCR; TCRdb's table is partial and in-frame only. The data show around 110,000 clones, roughly nine tenths seen once. The starting material was peripheral blood, obtained on day 0 of AZD1222 vaccination. The receptors were sampled from an adult in good health.

This clone appeared a single time. CDR3 DNA sequence: TGCGCCAGCAGCTTGGTGGGAGGTGGAAACACCATATATTTT. It codes for CASSLVGGGNTIYF. The rearrangement links TRBV5-1 to TRBJ1-3; no definite D call. The CDR3 length is 14 residues. Trimming removed 0 bases from V and 3 bases from J, with 7 bases in between. Germline V gene sequence: CDR1 SGHRS, CDR2 YFSETQ.

This sequence joins TRBV19 and TRBJ1-5; D is perhaps TRBD1 (5 bases). The V gene lost 6 bases and the J gene lost 7 bases, with 13 bases spanning the gap. CDR1 is LNHDA and CDR2 is SQIVND in the germline V gene (reference sequence). CDR3 length equals 13 residues. The CDR3 DNA reads TGTGCCAGTAGGTCCAGGGTCATGCAGCCCCAGCATTTT. Translation gives CASRSRVMQPQHF.

A single count supports this clone. This chain connects TRBV10-3 to TRBJ1-2; D perhaps matches TRBD1 (6 bases). The CDR3 is made up of 15 amino acids. Between the trimmed V and J ends, which lost 2 bases and 2 bases, there was a span of 12 bases. Germline loops: CDR1 ENHRY, CDR2 SYGVKD. CDR3 in amino acids: CAISERGTENYGYTF. CDR3 nucleotide sequence: TGTGCCATCAGTGAGAGGGGGACCGAAAACTATGGCTACACCTTC.

J is TRBJ2-1 and V is TRBV5-6; no clear D. CDR1 SGHDT and CDR2 YYEEEE come from the germline V gene. The V end was cut by 0 bases, the J end by 8 bases, with 6 bases between. CDR3 length equals 12 residues. CDR3 DNA: TGTGCCAGCAGCTTGGCCATCGATGAGCAGTTCTTC. This sequence encodes CASSLAIDEQFF.

The V gene is TRBV7-2, the J gene TRBJ2-5; 8 bases map to TRBD1. The V segment lost 5 bases and the J segment 5 bases; nucleotides outside the gene matches: 19. Germline lookup yields CDR1 SGHTA and CDR2 FQGNSA. This CDR3 is 18 amino acids long. CDR3 region: CASSQAPRGQGARETQYF. The DNA of the CDR3 is TGTGCCAGCAGCCAGGCCCCGCGAGGCCAGGGGGCGCGTGAGACCCAGTACTTC. The variable domain in full, with the rest retrieved from reference TRBV7-2 and TRBJ2-5, is GAGVSQSPSNKVTEKGKDVELRCDPISGHTALYWYRQSLGQGLEFLIYFQGNSAPDKSGLPSDRFSAERTGGSVSTLTIQRTQQEDSAVYLCASSQAPRGQGARETQYFGPGTRLLVL.

The chain carries TRBV18 and TRBJ2-1; possible D gene TRBD1, 6 bases. V was trimmed by 5 bases and J by 6 bases, leaving 11 bases between them. CDR1 and CDR2 from the germline V gene are KGHSH and LQKENI. The CDR3 has 13 residues. The DNA of the CDR3 is TGTGCCAGCTCATCGAGGGGGAGCAATGAGCAGTTCTTC. It translates to CASSSRGSNEQFF.

The chain links TRBV27 to TRBJ2-2, with 12 bases that match TRBD2. Germline CDR1 is MNHEY and CDR2 is SMNVEV (reference sequence). Trimming cost V 5 bases and J 6 bases; bases outside gene matches: 4. The CDR3 is 15 residues long. CDR3 DNA: TGTGCCAGCAGTCCCCGACTAGCGGGAGCCGGGGAGCTGTTTTTT. This encodes CASSPRLAGAGELFF.

This sequence joins TRBV28 and TRBJ2-5; TRBD2 agrees at 8 bases. The V gene end was trimmed by 5 bases and the J gene end by 4 bases; junction bases not matched to a gene: 9. This CDR3 comprises 15 residues. Germline CDR1 MDHEN, CDR2 SYDVKM. CDR3 in DNA: TGTGCCAGCAGTGCCCCGAGACGGGGGGGAGAGACCCAGTACTTC. Amino acid sequence: CASSAPRRGGETQYF. The full variable domain, rest sourced from reference TRBV28 and TRBJ2-5, is DVKVTQSSRYLVKRTGEKVFLECVQDMDHENMFWYRQDPGLGLRLIYFSYDVKMKEKGDIPEGYSVSREKKERFSLILESASTNQTSMYLCASSAPRRGGETQYFGPGTRLLVL.

As to this clone: The DNA is left out, because the CDR3 cannot be placed on it with certainty; the CDR3 is given as TCRdb lists it. The chain combines TRBV30 with TRBJ2-5; the D segment call TRBD2 is taken from the table without a DNA check. Both ends counted, the CDR3 spans 14 residues. Germline assignment: CDR1 GTSNPN and CDR2 SVGIG (reference sequence). The CDR3: CAYTFGASGETQYF.

The chain has TRBV6-4 and TRBJ1-1; D uncertain. The CDR3 contains 13 residues. CDR1 and CDR2 (germline): MRHNA, SNTAGT. V was pared by 1 base and J by 1 base, with 4 bases between. CDR3 residues: CASSDLPNTEAFF. The CDR3 nucleotides are TGTGCCAGCAGTGACTTGCCGAACACTGAAGCTTTCTTT.

This chain links TRBV7-2 with TRBJ2-7, with D perhaps TRBD1 (6 bases). Germline V gene data show CDR1 as SGHTA and CDR2 as FQGNSA. V lost 5 bases and J lost 4, with 15 bases in between. This CDR3 contains 14 residues. Here the CDR3 reads CASSLGGTAYEQYF. As DNA, the CDR3 is TGTGCCAGCAGCCTAGGGGGAACAGCGTACGAGCAGTACTTC.

CDR3 in amino acids: CASSQYPGYSYEQYF. CDR3 nucleotide sequence: TGTGCCAGCAGCCAATATCCAGGGTACTCCTACGAGCAGTACTTC. V usage is TRBV3-1 (or the pseudogene TRBV3-2) and J usage is TRBJ2-7; D is possibly TRBD1 (5 bases). The germline V gene has CDR1 LGHDT and CDR2 YNNKEL (reference sequence). V was pared by 2 bases and J by 0 bases, with 11 bases between. This CDR3 has 15 amino acids.

This sequence joins TRBV5-1 and TRBJ2-7; 10 nucleotides align to TRBD2. The CDR3 spans 20 residues. The germline CDR1 and CDR2 sequences are SGHRS and YFSETQ. V was pared by 4 bases and J by 4 bases, with 23 bases of the junction left unmatched. The DNA of the CDR3 is TGCGCCAGCAGCCCCGAAAAATGGACTAGCGGAAGCGCTCAGAAATACGAGCAGTACTTC. Amino acids: CASSPEKWTSGSAQKYEQYF.

In this sample, this clone turned up once. V gene TRBV6-6 combines with J gene TRBJ1-1; 7 bases match TRBD1. The CDR3 has 13 amino acids. Germline values: CDR1 MNHNY, CDR2 SVGAGI (reference sequence). J gave up 4 bases and V 10 bases, and 9 bases lay outside the gene matches. The DNA for the CDR3 is TGTGCCACCAGGGGGGCCCGGGGCACTGAAGCTTTCTTT. It yields the protein CATRGARGTEAFF.

The CDR3 loop reads CASSNLGGAGTGELFF. In DNA, the CDR3 is TGTGCCAGCAGCAACCTGGGAGGGGCGGGGACCGGGGAGCTGTTTTTT. The chain employs TRBV7-7 and TRBJ2-2; 7 bases agree with TRBD2. Germline CDR1 is SSHAT and CDR2 is FNYEAQ (reference sequence). The CDR3 is made up of 16 amino acids. The trim removed 5 bases at V and 5 bases at J, leaving 11 bases unmatched.

The rearrangement uses TRBV7-9 and TRBJ1-4, with D possibly matching TRBD1 (5 bases). V dropped 5 bases and J dropped 5 bases, with 9 bases sitting between them. The CDR3 loop spans 13 amino acids. Germline CDR1 and CDR2: SEHNR and FQNEAQ (reference sequence). DNA for the CDR3: TGTGCCAGCAGCCCCTACAGGAATGAAAAACTGTTTTTT. It encodes CASSPYRNEKLFF.

The CDR3 coding sequence is TGCGCCAGCAGTTGGACTAGCGGGGTACGTCGGGAAGAGCAGTACTTC. Residues: CASSWTSGVRREEQYF. V is TRBV10-1 and J is TRBJ2-7; 12 bases are a match to TRBD2. From germline, CDR1 is WNHNN and CDR2 SYGVQD (reference sequence). The ends lost 5 bases at V and 7 bases at J; junction bases unmatched: 12. This CDR3 is 16 amino acids long.